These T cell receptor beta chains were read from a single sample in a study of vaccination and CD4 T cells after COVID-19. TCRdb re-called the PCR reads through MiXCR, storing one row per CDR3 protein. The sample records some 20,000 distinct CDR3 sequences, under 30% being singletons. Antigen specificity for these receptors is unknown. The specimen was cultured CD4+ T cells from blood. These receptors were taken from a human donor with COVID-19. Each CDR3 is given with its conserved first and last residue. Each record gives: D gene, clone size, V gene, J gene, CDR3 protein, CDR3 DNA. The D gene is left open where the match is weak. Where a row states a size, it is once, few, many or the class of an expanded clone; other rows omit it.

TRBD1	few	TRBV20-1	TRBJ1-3	CSAYGQGSFSGNTIYF	TGCAGTGCCTATGGACAGGGGTCTTTCTCTGGAAACACCATATATTTT
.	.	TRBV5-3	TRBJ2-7	CASSSGTPNYEQYF	TGTGCCAGCAGCTCCGGGACTCCAAACTACGAGCAGTACTTC
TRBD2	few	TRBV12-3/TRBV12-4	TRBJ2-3	CASSLLAGTDTQYF	TGTGCCAGCAGTTTACTAGCGGGCACAGATACGCAGTATTTT
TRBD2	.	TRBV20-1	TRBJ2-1	CSARLGRANEQFF	TGCAGTGCTAGGCTCGGGAGGGCTAATGAGCAGTTCTTC
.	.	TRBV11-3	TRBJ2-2	CASSLESGGNTGELFF	TGTGCCAGCAGCCTCGAATCCGGTGGGAACACCGGGGAGCTGTTTTTT
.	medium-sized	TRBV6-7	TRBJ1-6	CASSSLRDKYPLHF	TGTGCCAGCAGTTCGCTCCGGGACAAATATCCCCTCCACTTT
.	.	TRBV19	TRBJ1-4	CASSSDSWNEKLFF	TGTGCCAGTAGTTCAGACTCCTGGAATGAAAAACTGTTTTTT
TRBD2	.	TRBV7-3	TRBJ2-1	CASAGGGRNNEQFF	TGTGCCAGCGCGGGGGGGGGCCGTAACAATGAGCAGTTCTTC
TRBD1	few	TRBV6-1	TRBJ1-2	CASRHGTGYGYTF	TGTGCCAGCAGACACGGGACAGGCTATGGCTACACCTTC
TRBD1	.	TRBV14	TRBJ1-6	CASSRAGTGISPLHF	TGTGCCAGCAGCCGGGCCGGGACAGGGATTTCACCCCTCCACTTT
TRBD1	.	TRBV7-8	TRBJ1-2	CASSRTGGGYTF	TGTGCCAGCAGCCGGACAGGGGGAGGCTACACCTTC
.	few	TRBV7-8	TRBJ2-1	CASSRDVISYNEQFF	TGTGCCAGCAGCCGCGACGTTATCTCCTACAATGAGCAGTTCTTC
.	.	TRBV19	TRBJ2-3	CASSVKRSGTDTQYF	TGTGCCAGTAGTGTTAAACGGTCGGGCACAGATACGCAGTATTTT
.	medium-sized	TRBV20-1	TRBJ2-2	CSARTIRGTGELFF	TGCAGTGCTCGGACTATCAGGGGGACCGGGGAGCTGTTTTTT
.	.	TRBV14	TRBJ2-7	CASSGGSSYEQYF	TGTGCCAGCAGCGGGGGCAGCTCCTACGAGCAGTACTTC
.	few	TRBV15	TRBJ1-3	CATSRDGRLSGNTIYF	TGTGCCACCAGCAGAGATGGAAGGTTGTCTGGAAACACCATATATTTT
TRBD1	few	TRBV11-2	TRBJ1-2	CASSLDPAGGDNYGYTF	TGTGCCAGCAGCTTAGATCCGGCAGGGGGGGATAACTATGGCTACACCTTC
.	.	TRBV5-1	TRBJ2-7	CASSLGYGSVYEQYF	TGCGCCAGCAGCTTGGGGTACGGTTCCGTTTACGAGCAGTACTTC
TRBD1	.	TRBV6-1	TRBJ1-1	CASSQQGANTEAFF	TGTGCCAGCAGTCAACAGGGGGCTAACACTGAAGCTTTCTTT
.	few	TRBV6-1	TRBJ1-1	CASSEAGNPPEAFF	TGTGCCAGCAGTGAAGCGGGAAACCCACCGGAAGCTTTCTTT
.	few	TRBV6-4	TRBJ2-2	CASSSTTGHGELFF	TGTGCCAGCAGTTCCACAACAGGGCACGGGGAGCTGTTTTTT
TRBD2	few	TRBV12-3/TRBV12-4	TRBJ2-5	CASSLGTSGGGQETQYF	TGTGCCAGCAGTCTCGGGACTAGCGGGGGGGGACAAGAGACCCAGTACTTC
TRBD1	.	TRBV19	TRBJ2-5	CASSKQGAQETQYF	TGTGCCAGTAGTAAACAGGGGGCCCAAGAGACCCAGTACTTC
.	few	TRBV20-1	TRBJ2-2	CSARDPFQSNTGELFF	TGCAGTGCTAGAGATCCCTTTCAATCGAACACCGGGGAGCTGTTTTTT
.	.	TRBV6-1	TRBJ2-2	CATPSPRDTGELFF	TGTGCCACCCCGTCTCCTCGGGACACCGGGGAGCTGTTTTTT
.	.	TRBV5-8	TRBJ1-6	CASSIRTPLHF	TGTGCCAGCAGCATCAGGACTCCCCTCCACTTT
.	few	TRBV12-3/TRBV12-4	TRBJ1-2	CASRSTGFRGYTF	TGTGCCAGCAGGAGCACAGGATTTAGGGGCTACACCTTC
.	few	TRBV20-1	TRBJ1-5	CSAKEGSSNQPQHF	TGCAGTGCTAAGGAGGGATCTAGCAATCAGCCCCAGCATTTT
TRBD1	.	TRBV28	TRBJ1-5	CASSFRQGGNQPQHF	TGTGCCAGCAGTTTTCGACAGGGCGGTAATCAGCCCCAGCATTTT
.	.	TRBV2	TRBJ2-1	CASGRRGQSNEQFF	TGTGCCAGCGGGCGGAGGGGGCAAAGCAATGAGCAGTTCTTC
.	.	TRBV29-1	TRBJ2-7	CSVESPAEQYF	TGCAGCGTTGAAAGCCCCGCCGAGCAGTACTTC
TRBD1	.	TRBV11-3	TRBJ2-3	CASSLLTGKTDTQYF	TGTGCCAGCAGCTTATTGACAGGGAAGACAGATACGCAGTATTTT
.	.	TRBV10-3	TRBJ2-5	CAISEEGVETQYF	TGTGCCATCAGTGAAGAAGGGGTCGAGACCCAGTACTTC
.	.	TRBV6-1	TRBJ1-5	CASSNGAGYQPQHF	TGTGCCAGCAGTAACGGGGCCGGATATCAGCCCCAGCATTTT
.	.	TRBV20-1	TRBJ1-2	CSASGQPLEGYTF	TGCAGTGCTAGTGGACAGCCCTTGGAGGGCTACACCTTC
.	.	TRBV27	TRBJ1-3	CASSSASLGNTIYF	TGTGCCAGCAGTTCCGCATCGTTGGGAAACACCATATATTTT
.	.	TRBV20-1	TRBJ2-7	CSARSPGRGYEQYF	TGCAGTGCTAGGAGTCCGGGAAGAGGGTACGAGCAGTACTTC
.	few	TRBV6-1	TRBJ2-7	CASRKNRDEQYF	TGTGCCAGCAGGAAGAACAGAGACGAGCAGTACTTC
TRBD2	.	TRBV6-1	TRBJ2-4	CASGGGGAKNIQYF	TGTGCCAGCGGCGGGGGGGGGGCCAAAAACATTCAGTACTTC
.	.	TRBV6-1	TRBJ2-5	CASQGGRGLRETQYF	TGTGCCAGCCAGGGGGGGCGGGGATTGAGAGAGACCCAGTACTTC
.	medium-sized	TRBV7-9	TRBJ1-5	CASSLGVGDQPQHF	TGTGCCAGCAGCTTAGGGGTGGGGGATCAGCCCCAGCATTTT